The source of this TCR beta chain is a study of shared clonotypes between healthy human individuals. Trimming shortened V by 5 bases and J by 14 bases, and 18 bases separated the two germline ends. The CDR3 has 13 amino acids. Germline loops: CDR1 SGHVS, CDR2 FNYEAQ. There are a few counts of this clone. What it recognizes is unknown. Regarding the study as a whole: When naive CD4 clonotypes were compared across a few donors, roughly 4.9% were shared. Non-shared clonotypes were found to have lower generation probabilities than the clonotypes that were shared by all four of the sorted-subset donors.

Here immunoSEQ multiplex PCR was the method, and the copy in TCRdb shows in-frame clones only, minus some. The profile shows hundreds of thousands of clones, less than 85% of them singletons. The receptor comes from a woman aged 25 to 39 in good health. The sample was memory CD4+ T cells sorted from blood. Subset meaning: CD45RA-negative fraction. V usage is TRBV7-6 and J usage is TRBJ1-4; the D is unclear. The CDR3 nucleotides are TGTGCCAGCAGCCCCCGGTCCGGGGTGGGGCTGTTTTTT. Translating it yields CASSPRSGVGLFF.